This T cell receptor (beta chain) was sequenced for a study of cytomegalovirus exposure and HLA in healthy donors. Whole-study findings and limits: Investigators reported approximately 170 TCR beta chains as tied to cytomegalovirus. Relative to the approximately 680-donor mean, N-insertions were reportedly fewer in an Asian-associated ancestry cluster in a later analysis. The authors later found HLA-associated TCR beta chains more clonally expanded than equally common others.

The CDR3 length is 15 residues. With 0 bases removed from V and 1 base from J, the gap between germline ends came to 10 bases. CDR1 LNHNV and CDR2 YYDKDF come from the germline V gene (reference sequence). Researchers ran the PCR with 60 Vbeta and 13 Jbeta primers. Repertoires were generated with immunoSEQ multiplex PCR, while TCRdb's copy carries only in-frame clones and drops some. The data hold 100,000 to 150,000 clones, with less than 90% observed a single time. For this clone: Its antigen is as yet unknown.

Material for sequencing was PBMCs. This chain joins TRBV15 and TRBJ2-7; D might be TRBD2 (6 bases). The TCR originated in a man aged 50 to 59 in good health and CMV-seronegative. CDR3 sequence reads: CATSRDTSRSYEQYF. In nucleotides, the CDR3 is TGTGCCACCAGCAGAGACACTAGCCGTTCCTACGAGCAGTACTTC. The full variable domain, its missing parts supplied by reference TRBV15 and TRBJ2-7, is DAMVIQNPRYQVTQFGKPVTLSCSQTLNHNVMYWYQQKSSQAPKLLFHYYDKDFNNEADTPDNFQSRRPNTSFCFLDIRSPGLGDTAMYLCATSRDTSRSYEQYFGPGTRLTVT.